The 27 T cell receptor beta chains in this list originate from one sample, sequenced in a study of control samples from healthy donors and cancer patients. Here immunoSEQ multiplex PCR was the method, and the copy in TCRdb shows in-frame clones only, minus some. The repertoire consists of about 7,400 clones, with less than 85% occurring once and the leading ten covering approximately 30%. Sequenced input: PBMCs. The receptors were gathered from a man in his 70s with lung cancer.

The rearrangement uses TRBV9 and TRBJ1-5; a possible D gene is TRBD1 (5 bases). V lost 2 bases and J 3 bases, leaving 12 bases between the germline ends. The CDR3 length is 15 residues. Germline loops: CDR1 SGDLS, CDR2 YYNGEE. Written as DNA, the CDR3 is TGTGCCAGCAGCGTCGGGGGGAAGAACAATCAGCCCCAGCATTTT. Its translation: CASSVGGKNNQPQHF.

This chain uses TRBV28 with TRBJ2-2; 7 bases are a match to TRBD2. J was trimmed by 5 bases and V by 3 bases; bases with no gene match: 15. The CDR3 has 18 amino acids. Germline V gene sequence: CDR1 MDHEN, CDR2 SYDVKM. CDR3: CASSFGRPSGHETGELFF. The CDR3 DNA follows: TGTGCCAGCAGTTTCGGTAGGCCTAGCGGACATGAAACCGGGGAGCTGTTTTTT.

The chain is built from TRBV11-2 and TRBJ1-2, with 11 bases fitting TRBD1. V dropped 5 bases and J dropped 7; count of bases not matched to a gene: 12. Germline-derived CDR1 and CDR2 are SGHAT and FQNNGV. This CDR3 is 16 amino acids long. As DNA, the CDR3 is TGTGCCAGCAGCCGTGGACAGGGGGCAACTTTAGGTGGCTACACCTTC. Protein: CASSRGQGATLGGYTF.

The CDR3 DNA reads as TGTGCCAGCAGTCTCCGCATGACGGGGAACACTGAAGCTTTCTTT. This sequence encodes CASSLRMTGNTEAFF. The chain couples TRBV28 to TRBJ1-1; no firm D call. The V gene lost 5 bases and the J gene lost 1 base, with 14 bases spanning the gap. Germline V lookup: CDR1 MDHEN, CDR2 SYDVKM. The CDR3 totals 15 residues. Filled out from reference TRBV28 and TRBJ1-1, the complete variable domain reads DVKVTQSSRYLVKRTGEKVFLECVQDMDHENMFWYRQDPGLGLRLIYFSYDVKMKEKGDIPEGYSVSREKKERFSLILESASTNQTSMYLCASSLRMTGNTEAFFGQGTRLTVV.

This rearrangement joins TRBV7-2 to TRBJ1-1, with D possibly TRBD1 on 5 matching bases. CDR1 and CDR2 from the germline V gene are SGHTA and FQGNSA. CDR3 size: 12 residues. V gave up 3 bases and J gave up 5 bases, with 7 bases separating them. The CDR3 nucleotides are TGTGCCAGCAGCTTTACAGGAACTGAAGCTTTCTTT. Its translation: CASSFTGTEAFF.

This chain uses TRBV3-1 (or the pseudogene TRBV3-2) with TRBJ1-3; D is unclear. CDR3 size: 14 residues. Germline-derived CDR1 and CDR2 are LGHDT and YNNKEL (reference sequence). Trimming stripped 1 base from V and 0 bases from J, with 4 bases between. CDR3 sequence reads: CASSQAFSGNTIYF. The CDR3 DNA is TGTGCCAGCAGCCAAGCCTTCTCTGGAAACACCATATATTTT.

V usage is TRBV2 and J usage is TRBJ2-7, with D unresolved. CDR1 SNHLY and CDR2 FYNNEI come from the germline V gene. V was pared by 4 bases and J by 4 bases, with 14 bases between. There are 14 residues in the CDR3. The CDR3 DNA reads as TGTGCCAGCAGTGTTTCGCCACCCCCTTACGAGCAGTACTTC. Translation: CASSVSPPPYEQYF.

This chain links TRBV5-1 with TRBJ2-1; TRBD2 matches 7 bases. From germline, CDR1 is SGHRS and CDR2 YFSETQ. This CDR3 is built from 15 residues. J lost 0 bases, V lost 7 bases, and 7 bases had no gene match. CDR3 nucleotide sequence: TGCGCCAGCCAGCGGGAACCAAGCTCCTACAATGAGCAGTTCTTC. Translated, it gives CASQREPSSYNEQFF.

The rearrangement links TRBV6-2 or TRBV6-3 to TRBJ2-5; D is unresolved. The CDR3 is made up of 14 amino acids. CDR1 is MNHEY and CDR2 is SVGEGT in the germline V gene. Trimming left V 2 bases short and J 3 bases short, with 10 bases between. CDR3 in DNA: TGTGCCAGCAGTTACCCCTCAAGGGAAGAGACCCAGTACTTC. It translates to CASSYPSREETQYF.

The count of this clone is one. CDR3 sequence: CASSFWGTGSQPQHF. The CDR3 bases are TGTGCCAGCAGTTTTTGGGGCACAGGGAGTCAGCCCCAGCATTTT. The chain joins TRBV28 to TRBJ1-5; tentatively, D is TRBD1 (6 bases). CDR1 and CDR2 (germline): MDHEN, SYDVKM. Between the trimmed V and J ends, which lost 3 bases and 6 bases, there was a span of 15 bases. This CDR3 spans 15 amino acids. Looking up the rest from reference TRBV28 and TRBJ1-5 gives the full variable domain: DVKVTQSSRYLVKRTGEKVFLECVQDMDHENMFWYRQDPGLGLRLIYFSYDVKMKEKGDIPEGYSVSREKKERFSLILESASTNQTSMYLCASSFWGTGSQPQHFGDGTRLSIL.

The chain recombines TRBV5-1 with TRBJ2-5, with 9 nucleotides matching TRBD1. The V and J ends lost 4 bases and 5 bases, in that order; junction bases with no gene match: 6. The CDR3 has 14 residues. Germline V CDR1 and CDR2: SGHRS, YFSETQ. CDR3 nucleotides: TGCGCCAGCAGCACACAGGGGGCGAGGGAGACCCAGTACTTC. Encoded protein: CASSTQGARETQYF.

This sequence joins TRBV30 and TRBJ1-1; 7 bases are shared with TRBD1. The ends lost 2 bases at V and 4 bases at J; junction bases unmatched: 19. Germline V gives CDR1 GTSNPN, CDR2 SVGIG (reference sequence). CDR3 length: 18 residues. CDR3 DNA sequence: TGTGCCTGGAGTCGTAAGGGTAACAGGGGTAGTAGTCGCACTGAAGCTTTCTTT. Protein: CAWSRKGNRGSSRTEAFF.

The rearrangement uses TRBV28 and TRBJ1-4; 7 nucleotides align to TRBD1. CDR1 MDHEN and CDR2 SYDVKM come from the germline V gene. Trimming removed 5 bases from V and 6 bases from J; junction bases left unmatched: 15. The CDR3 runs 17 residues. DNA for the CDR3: TGTGCCAGCAGTCCCGGGACAGAAAATCCCCGGGATGAAAAACTGTTTTTT. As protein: CASSPGTENPRDEKLFF. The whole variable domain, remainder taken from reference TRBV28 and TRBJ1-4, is DVKVTQSSRYLVKRTGEKVFLECVQDMDHENMFWYRQDPGLGLRLIYFSYDVKMKEKGDIPEGYSVSREKKERFSLILESASTNQTSMYLCASSPGTENPRDEKLFFGSGTQLSVL.

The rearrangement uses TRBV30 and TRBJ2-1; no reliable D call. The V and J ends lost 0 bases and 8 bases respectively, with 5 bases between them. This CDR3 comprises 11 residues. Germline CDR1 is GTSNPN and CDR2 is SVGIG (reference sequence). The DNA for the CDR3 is TGTGCCTGGAGTGTCTTGGATGAGCAGTTCTTC. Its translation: CAWSVLDEQFF.

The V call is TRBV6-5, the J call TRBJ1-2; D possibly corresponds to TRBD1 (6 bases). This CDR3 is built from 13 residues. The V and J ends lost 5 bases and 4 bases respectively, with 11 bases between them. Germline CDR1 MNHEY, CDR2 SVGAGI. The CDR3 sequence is CASSPGVLYGYTF. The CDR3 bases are TGTGCCAGCAGTCCAGGGGTTCTCTATGGCTACACCTTC.

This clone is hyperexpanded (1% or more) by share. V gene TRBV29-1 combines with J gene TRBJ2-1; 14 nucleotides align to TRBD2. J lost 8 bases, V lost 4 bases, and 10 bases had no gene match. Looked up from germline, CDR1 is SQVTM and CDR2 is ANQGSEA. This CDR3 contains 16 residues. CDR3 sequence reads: CSVALVGTSGRYEQFF. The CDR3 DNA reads TGCAGCGTTGCCTTAGTAGGGACTAGCGGGAGATATGAGCAGTTCTTC.

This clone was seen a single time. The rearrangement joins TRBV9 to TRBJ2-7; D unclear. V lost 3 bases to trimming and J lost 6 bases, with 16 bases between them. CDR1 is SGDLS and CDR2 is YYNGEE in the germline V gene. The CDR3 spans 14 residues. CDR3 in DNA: TGTGCCAGCAGCGAGGGTCCTCCGGGTGGCGAGCAGTACTTC. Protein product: CASSEGPPGGEQYF.

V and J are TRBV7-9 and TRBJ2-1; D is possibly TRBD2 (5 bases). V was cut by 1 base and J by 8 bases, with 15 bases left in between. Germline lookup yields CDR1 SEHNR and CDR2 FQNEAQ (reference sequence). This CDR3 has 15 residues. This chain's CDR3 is CASSLGSSRADEQFF. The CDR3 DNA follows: TGTGCCAGCAGCTTAGGGTCTAGCAGAGCGGATGAGCAGTTCTTC.

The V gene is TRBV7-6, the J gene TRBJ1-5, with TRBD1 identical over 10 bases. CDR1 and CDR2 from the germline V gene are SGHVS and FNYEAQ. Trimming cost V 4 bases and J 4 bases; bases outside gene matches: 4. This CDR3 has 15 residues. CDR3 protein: CASSSGQGVNQPQHF. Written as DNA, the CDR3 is TGTGCCAGCAGCTCCGGACAGGGGGTAAATCAGCCCCAGCATTTT.

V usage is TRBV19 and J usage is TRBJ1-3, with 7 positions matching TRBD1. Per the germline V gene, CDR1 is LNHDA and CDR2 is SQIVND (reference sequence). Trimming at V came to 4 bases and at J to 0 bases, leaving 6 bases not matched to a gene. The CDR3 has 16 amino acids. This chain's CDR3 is CASSRRQGDSGNTIYF. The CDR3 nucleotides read TGTGCCAGTAGTAGACGACAGGGCGACTCTGGAAACACCATATATTTT.

The CDR3 nucleotides are TGTGCCAGCAGTCTGGGGTACGAGCAGTACTTC. It specifies CASSLGYEQYF. The chain combines TRBV6-5 with TRBJ2-7, with unresolved D. Germline V CDR1 and CDR2: MNHEY, SVGAGI. The V end lost 5 bases, the J end lost 4 bases, and 6 bases lay between the germline ends. CDR3 size: 11 residues.

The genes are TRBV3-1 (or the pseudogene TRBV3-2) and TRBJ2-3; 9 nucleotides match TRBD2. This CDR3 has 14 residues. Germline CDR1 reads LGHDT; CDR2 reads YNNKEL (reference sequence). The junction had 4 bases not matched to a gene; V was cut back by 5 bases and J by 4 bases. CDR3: CASSSSGRADTQYF. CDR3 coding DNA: TGTGCCAGCAGCAGTAGCGGGAGAGCAGATACGCAGTATTTT.

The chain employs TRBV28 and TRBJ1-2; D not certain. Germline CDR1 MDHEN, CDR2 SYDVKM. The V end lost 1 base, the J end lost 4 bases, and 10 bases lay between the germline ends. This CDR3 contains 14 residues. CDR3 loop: CASSLLGTFYGYTF. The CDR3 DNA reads TGTGCCAGCAGTTTATTGGGCACCTTCTATGGCTACACCTTC.

The CDR3 sequence: CASSSDAYSGNTIYF. The CDR3 region has the DNA TGTGCCAGCAGCTCGGACGCCTACTCTGGAAACACCATATATTTT. The chain has TRBV7-9 and TRBJ1-3; D is unclear. CDR1 and CDR2 (germline): SEHNR, FQNEAQ (reference sequence). Deletions cut 4 bases from V and 0 bases from J, with 10 bases between. The CDR3 is 15 residues long.

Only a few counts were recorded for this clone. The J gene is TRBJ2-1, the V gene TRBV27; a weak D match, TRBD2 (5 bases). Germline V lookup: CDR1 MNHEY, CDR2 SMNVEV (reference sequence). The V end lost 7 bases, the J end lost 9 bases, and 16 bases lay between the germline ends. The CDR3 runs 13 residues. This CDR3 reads CASIAKPGSEQFF. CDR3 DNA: TGTGCCAGCATCGCGAAACCGGGGAGTGAGCAGTTCTTC.

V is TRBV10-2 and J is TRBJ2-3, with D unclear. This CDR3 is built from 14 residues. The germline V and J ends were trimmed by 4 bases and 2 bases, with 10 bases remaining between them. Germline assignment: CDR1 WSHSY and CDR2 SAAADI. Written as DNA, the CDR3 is TGCGCCAGCAGTGTAGATCGATACACAGATACGCAGTATTTT. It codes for CASSVDRYTDTQYF.

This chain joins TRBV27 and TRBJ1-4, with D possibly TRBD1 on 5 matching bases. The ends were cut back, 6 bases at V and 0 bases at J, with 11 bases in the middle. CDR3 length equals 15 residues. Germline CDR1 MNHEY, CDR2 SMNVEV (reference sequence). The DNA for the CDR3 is TGTGCCAGCAGGCTGGGGGTTGCAACTAATGAAAAACTGTTTTTT. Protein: CASRLGVATNEKLFF.